This TCR beta chain is drawn from a study of T cell repertoires in cytomegalovirus infection. The wider study: CMV epitopes that were recently identified and HLA-C-restricted were used alongside well-studied HLA-B-restricted ones. General observations from the study: HLA-C-restricted, CMV-specific TCR beta clonotypes were dominant ex vivo.

Each CDR3 protein is one row after TCRdb ran MiXCR on the reads. Found here are around 770,000 distinct CDR3 sequences, roughly 28% of them singletons; the top ten hold less than 15%. This clonotype was observed a handful of times. Its antigen is not identified. Trimming took 6 bases from V and 1 from J, leaving 9 bases between them. CDR1 and CDR2 (germline): MNHEY, SVGAGI. This CDR3 region has 13 residues. The receptor was isolated from a human donor in good health (CMV status not recorded). Some clones in this sample may be carry-over from other donors' samples. The V gene is TRBV6-5, the J gene TRBJ1-1; no firm D call. The starting material was cultured CD8+ T cells from PBMCs, obtained from culture after CMV antigen stimulation. Here the CDR3 DNA reads TGTGCCAGCAGCGCAAACAAGAACACTGAAGCTTTCTTT. It translates to CASSANKNTEAFF.